The 3 T cell receptor beta chains below come from one sample, sequenced in a study of shared clonotypes between healthy human individuals (TCRdb year 2020). Receptor libraries were prepared by the immunoSEQ multiplex PCR assay. TCRdb took over this immuneACCESS table, retaining in-frame rearrangements with V and J assigned. Such tables are incomplete; in checked studies, under half of the missing clones stem from an unresolved V gene, and the remainder is unexplained. In this sample the table shows about 2.3 million clones, under 95% of which occur a single time. The ten top clones hold about 0.36% of the sample. Sequenced material: naive CD4+ T cells from PBMCs. The cell subset or site label for this specimen denotes: CD45RA+ positively selected. These receptor sequences come from a man aged 18 to 30 in good health. Some clones in this sample may be carry-over from other donors' samples.

The chain recombines TRBV18 with TRBJ2-7; either TRBD1 or TRBD2 may fit D (6 bases each). The germline V gene encodes CDR1 KGHSH and CDR2 LQKENI. Trimming shortened V by 4 bases and J by 1 base, and 14 bases separated the two germline ends. The CDR3 spans 15 residues. The CDR3 DNA reads as TGTGCCAGCTCACAACAGGGAGGTCAATCCTACGAGCAGTACTTC. This translates into CASSQQGGQSYEQYF. Looking up the rest from reference TRBV18 and TRBJ2-7 gives the full variable domain: NAGVMQNPRHLVRRRGQEARLRCSPMKGHSHVYWYRQLPEEGLKFMVYLQKENIIDESGMPKERFSAEFPKEGPSILRIQQVVRGDSAAYFCASSQQGGQSYEQYFGPGTRLTVT.

This chain connects TRBV27 to TRBJ1-5, with unresolved D. The CDR3 runs 14 residues. CDR1 is MNHEY, CDR2 SMNVEV, per germline (reference sequence). The V end lost 2 bases, the J end lost 5 bases, and 10 bases lay between the germline ends. The CDR3 DNA sequence: TGTGCCAGCAGTTTAGAAGGTGTCCATCAGCCCCAGCATTTT. It is translated as CASSLEGVHQPQHF.

V and J are TRBV10-1 and TRBJ2-2; D unresolved. The V end lost 3 bases, the J end lost 3 bases, and 8 bases lay between the germline ends. CDR1 and CDR2 (germline): WNHNN, SYGVQD (reference sequence). The CDR3 runs to 14 residues. The CDR3 sequence is CASSEEIDTGELFF. CDR3 nucleotide sequence: TGCGCCAGCAGTGAAGAAATAGACACCGGGGAGCTGTTTTTT.